The T cell receptor beta chain described here comes from a study of OX40 agonist ivuxolimab in advanced cancers. The study, taken as a whole, reports: Some patients without response likewise showed low normalized clonal expansion.

A note on this clone: The target antigen is unknown.

Sequencing was performed with immunoSEQ multiplex PCR; in TCRdb, only in-frame clones are kept and a portion is missing. The data contain 90,000 to 95,000 clones, over 75% of them singletons. From germline, CDR1 is ENHRY and CDR2 SYGVKD. V shed 5 bases and J 8 bases; nucleotides not matched to a gene: 5. The CDR3 covers 13 residues. The receptor's source is an adult with an advanced solid tumor such as melanoma, head and neck, liver or kidney cancer. The sequencing here drew on CD4+ or CD8+ T cells sorted from blood, taken in a trial of the OX40 agonist ivuxolimab. The chain carries TRBV10-3 and TRBJ1-4, with 7 bases identical to TRBD1. The CDR3 DNA follows: TGTGCCATCAGTTACAGGGGCGGAGAAAAACTGTTTTTT. It is translated as CAISYRGGEKLFF.